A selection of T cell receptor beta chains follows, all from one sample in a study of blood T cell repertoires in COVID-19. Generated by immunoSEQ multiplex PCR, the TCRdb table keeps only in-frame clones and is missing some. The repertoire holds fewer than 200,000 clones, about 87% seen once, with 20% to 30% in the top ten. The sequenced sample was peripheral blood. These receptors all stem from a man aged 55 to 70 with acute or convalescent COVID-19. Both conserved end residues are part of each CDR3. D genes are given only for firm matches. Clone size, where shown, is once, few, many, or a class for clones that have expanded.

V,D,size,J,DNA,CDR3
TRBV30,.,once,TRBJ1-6,TGTGCCTGGACACAGAGGGCCTATAATTCACCCCTCCACTTT,CAWTQRAYNSPLHF
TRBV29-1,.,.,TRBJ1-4,TGCAGCGTTGCAGGATCGACTAATGAAAAACTGTTTTTT,CSVAGSTNEKLFF
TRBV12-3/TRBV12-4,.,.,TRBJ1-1,TGTGCCAGCAGTTTCCAGGGGAACACTGAAGCTTTCTTT,CASSFQGNTEAFF
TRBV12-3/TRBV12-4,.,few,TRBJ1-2,TGTGCCAGCAGTCCGACAAGTACCTATGGCTACACCTTC,CASSPTSTYGYTF
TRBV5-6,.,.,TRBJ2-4,TGTGCCAGCAGCTCACCGGTCAAAAACATTCAGTACTTC,CASSSPVKNIQYF
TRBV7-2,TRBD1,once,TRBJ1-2,TGTGCCAGCAGCCCCGCAGGGACAGGGGGTCCCAGGGGCTATGGCTACACCTTC,CASSPAGTGGPRGYGYTF
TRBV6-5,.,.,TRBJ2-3,TGTGCCAGCGGCGGTAGCACAGATACGCAGTATTTT,CASGGSTDTQYF
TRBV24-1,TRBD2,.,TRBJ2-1,TGTGCCACCAGTGATTTCACGGGGGGGGCTAGCGATGAGCAGTTCTTC,CATSDFTGGASDEQFF
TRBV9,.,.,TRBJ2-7,TGTGCCAGCAGCGTAGCAGGCCAGGGCCCCCACGAGCAGTACTTC,CASSVAGQGPHEQYF
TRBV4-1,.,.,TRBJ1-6,TGCGCCAGCAGTGAGGAATTTAATTCACCCCTCCACTTT,CASSEEFNSPLHF
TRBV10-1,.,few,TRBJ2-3,TGCGCCAGCTTCAGCCGGGGCCCGGGGGTTCACATGGACGCAGTATTT,CASFSRGPGVHMDAVF
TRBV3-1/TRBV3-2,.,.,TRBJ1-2,TGTGCCAGCAGCCAAGGGGGAGTGCGAGGCTACACCTTC,CASSQGGVRGYTF
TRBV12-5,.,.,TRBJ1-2,TGTGCTAGTGGTTCCTCAGGGGTAATTAACTATGGCTACACCTTC,CASGSSGVINYGYTF
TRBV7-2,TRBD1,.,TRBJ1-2,TGTGCCAGCAGCTCGGACAGGGCCTATGGCTACACCTTC,CASSSDRAYGYTF
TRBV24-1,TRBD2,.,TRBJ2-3,TGTGCCACCAGTGACCCAGGGACTAGCGGGAGCACAGATACGCAGTATTTT,CATSDPGTSGSTDTQYF
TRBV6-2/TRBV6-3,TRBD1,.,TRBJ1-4,TGTGCCAGCAGCCAGAACAGGGGGCGCTTTGAAAAACTGTTTTTT,CASSQNRGRFEKLFF
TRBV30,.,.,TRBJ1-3,TGTGCCTGGAGTCCCCCCCAGGGGAGCTCTGGAAACACCATATATTTT,CAWSPPQGSSGNTIYF
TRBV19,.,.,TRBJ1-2,TGTGCCAGTAGTATACAGGGTAACCTACCTATTGGCTACACCTTC,CASSIQGNLPIGYTF
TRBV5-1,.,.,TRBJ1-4,TGCGCCAGCAGCTTGCGGCCGAGGGAAAAACTGTTTTTT,CASSLRPREKLFF
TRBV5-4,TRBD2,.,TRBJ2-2,TGTGCCAGCAGCGCCGGCGGGCTAGCGGGAAACACCGGGGAGCTGTTTTTT,CASSAGGLAGNTGELFF
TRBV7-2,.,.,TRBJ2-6,TGTGCCAGCAGCTTAAGTCAGGGTATCCACTCTGGGGCCAACGTCCTGACTTTC,CASSLSQGIHSGANVLTF
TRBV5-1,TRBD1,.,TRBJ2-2,TGCGCCAGCAGCTTGTCAGGGGGAAACACCGGGGAGCTGTTTTTT,CASSLSGGNTGELFF
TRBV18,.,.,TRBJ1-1,TGTGCCAGCTCACCTGGAGAGGGAATGAACACTGAAGCTTTCTTT,CASSPGEGMNTEAFF
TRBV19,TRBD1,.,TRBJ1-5,TGTGCAAGTAAGGGGGGAAGGGACAGTAAGGACAATCAGCCCCAGCATTTT,CASKGGRDSKDNQPQHF
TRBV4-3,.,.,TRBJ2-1,TGCGCCAGCAGCCAAGATTCGGTCGCCCCCGATGAGCAGTTCTTC,CASSQDSVAPDEQFF
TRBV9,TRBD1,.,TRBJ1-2,TGTGCCAGCAGCGGGACAGGGGGCGAATCTAACTATGGCTACACCTTC,CASSGTGGESNYGYTF
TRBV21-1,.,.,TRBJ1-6,TGTGCCAGCAGCGAAGCCGGACAGGGGAATTCACCCCTCCACTTT,CASSEAGQGNSPLHF
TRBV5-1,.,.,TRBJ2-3,TGCGCCAGCAGCTTGGGCGGGTCTACCGCAGATACGCAGTATTTT,CASSLGGSTADTQYF
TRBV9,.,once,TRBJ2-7,TGTGCCAGCAGCGCCTCTAGCGTCTCCTACGAGCAGTACTTC,CASSASSVSYEQYF
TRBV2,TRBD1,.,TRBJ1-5,TGTGCCAGCAAGGGCAGGGGGCTAAGTTGGAGCAATCAGCCCCAGCATTTT,CASKGRGLSWSNQPQHF
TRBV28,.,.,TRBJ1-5,TGTGCCAGCAGAGGGGGGGGCTGGTCTCTGGATCAGCCCCAGCATTTT,CASRGGGWSLDQPQHF
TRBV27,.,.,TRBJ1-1,TGTGCCAGCAGGCCAGGGACACTCCTCACTGAAGCTTTCTTT,CASRPGTLLTEAFF
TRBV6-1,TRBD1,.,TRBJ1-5,TGTGCCAGCAGTGAAGCTTATCGGGACAGGGAGGTTAATCAGCCCCAGCATTTT,CASSEAYRDREVNQPQHF
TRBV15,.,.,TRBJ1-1,TGTGCCACCAGCAGAGATGGGGGAGGGAACACTGAAGCTTTCTTT,CATSRDGGGNTEAFF
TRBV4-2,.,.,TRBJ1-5,TGTGCCAGCAGCCAAGGGGAGGGAACCCAGTCCAATCAGCCCCAGCATTTT,CASSQGEGTQSNQPQHF